This T cell receptor beta chain was sequenced during a study of CD8+ T cells in alopecia areata. Study conclusions and caveats: Sharing of TCRs across patients appeared less clear than in mice, possibly for HLA-related reasons.

As the sequencing template, cDNA was produced by extracting RNA and reverse transcribing it. Sequencing was performed with immunoSEQ multiplex PCR; in TCRdb, only in-frame clones are kept and a portion is missing. The sample lists fewer than 250,000 clones, about 53% occurring once. The trim removed 5 bases at V and 0 bases at J, leaving 6 bases unmatched. This CDR3 region has 15 residues. The germline V gene has CDR1 SGHAT and CDR2 FQNNGV. Lesional scalp tissue (obtained by punch biopsy) and peripheral blood were collected from alopecia areata patients. Sorting of CD4+ and CD8+ T cells was performed on PBMCs. The sample holds one count of this clone. Its antigen is undetermined.

This clonotype was sampled from a human donor with alopecia areata. The specimen was CD4+ T cells sorted from blood, collected at week 0. The chain is built from TRBV11-2 and TRBJ2-7, with 8 bases aligning to TRBD2. CDR3 sequence: CASSEWTSSSYEQYF. CDR3 DNA sequence: TGTGCCAGCAGCGAATGGACTAGCAGCTCCTACGAGCAGTACTTC.